This T cell receptor (beta chain) was retrieved from a study of shared clonotypes between healthy human individuals. Sequencing used immunoSEQ multiplex PCR; TCRdb keeps in-frame clones, though not all of them. The table records around 2,000,000 clones, 95% of them present only once. V lost 4 bases and J lost 1, with 7 bases in between. CDR1 is MNHEY and CDR2 is SMNVEV in the germline V gene (reference sequence). The CDR3 has 13 amino acids. The sequence was collected from a man between 18 and 29 years old in good health. The sample comprised naive CD4+ T cells sorted from blood. Subset meaning: CD45RA+ positively selected. The rearrangement uses TRBV27 and TRBJ1-1, with unresolved D. CDR3 amino acids: CASSSLANTEAFF. In DNA, the CDR3 is TGTGCCAGCAGTTCCTTAGCGAACACTGAAGCTTTCTTT.